In its sample, the clone carrying this T cell receptor (beta chain) was seen once. Clones were read by immunoSEQ multiplex PCR, and TCRdb kept only the in-frame ones, dropping some. The sample lists some 190,000 clones; 86% were seen once. These data come from a study of blood T cell repertoires in COVID-19. CDR3 length: 18 amino acids. V shed 2 bases and J shed 0 bases, with 17 bases lying between them. Germline assignment: CDR1 SGHVS and CDR2 FQNEAQ. Input material: PBMCs or T cells enriched from blood (not recorded which). This TCR was sampled from a middle-aged woman in a cohort exposed to, infected with or recovered from COVID-19 (not recorded which). The chain joins TRBV7-8 to TRBJ1-5, with D hard to call. The CDR3 DNA reads as TGTGCCAGCAGCTTATCTTCGCGTGGAGAAAATAGCAATCAGCCCCAGCATTTT. Encoded protein: CASSLSSRGENSNQPQHF.